The next 25 T cell receptor beta chains were all read from a single sample in a study of identical twins. TCRdb passed the 5' RACE reads through MiXCR, listing each CDR3 protein once. The repertoire holds around 160,000 distinct CDR3 sequences, with roughly 3.3% as singletons. The sample was memory T cells sorted from blood. All receptors come from a man between 18 and 29 years old in good health.

This clonotype was found a few times. The CDR3: CAWRRGETQYF. The CDR3, as DNA: TGTGCCTGGAGGAGGGGAGAGACCCAGTACTTC. This chain connects TRBV30 to TRBJ2-5, with D possibly being TRBD1 or TRBD2 (5 bases each). The CDR3 runs to 11 residues. Germline loops: CDR1 GTSNPN, CDR2 SVGIG (reference sequence). V shed 3 bases and J shed 4 bases, with 6 bases lying between them.

This clonotype came up many times. The chain links TRBV24-1 to TRBJ2-3, with TRBD2 identical over 8 bases. CDR1 is KGHDR and CDR2 is SFDVKD in the germline V gene. J gave up 2 bases and V 8 bases, and 8 bases lay outside the gene matches. This CDR3 comprises 15 residues. The CDR3 here is CATIIIAGTTDTQYF. The CDR3 bases are TGTGCCACCATTATAATAGCGGGGACCACAGATACGCAGTATTTT.

This clonotype was counted at least ten times. V is TRBV6-1 and J is TRBJ2-1, with 11 bases fitting TRBD1. The CDR3 totals 15 residues. Germline V gives CDR1 MNHNS, CDR2 SASEGT. J gave up 3 bases and V 6 bases, and 4 bases lay outside the gene matches. The CDR3 nucleotides are TGTGCCAGCAGGGGGGGACAGGGGGGCTACAATGAGCAGTTCTTC. Residues: CASRGGQGGYNEQFF.

The sample holds many counts of this clonotype. The rearrangement uses TRBV4-2 and TRBJ2-1; 8 bases match TRBD1. V was pared by 1 base and J by 4 bases, with 3 bases of the junction left unmatched. The CDR3 is 15 residues long. Germline CDR1 LGHNA, CDR2 YNFKEQ. DNA of the CDR3: TGTGCCAGCAGCCAAGCTGGACAGGGTTACAATGAGCAGTTCTTC. Translating gives CASSQAGQGYNEQFF.

This clonotype was seen at least ten times. The chain joins TRBV5-1 to TRBJ2-3, with unresolved D. The V gene's germline CDR1 is SGHRS and CDR2 YFSETQ. CDR3 size: 16 residues. Trimming took 0 bases from V and 1 from J, leaving 12 bases between them. The CDR3 here is CASSLASGSGTDTQYF. For the CDR3, the DNA is TGCGCCAGCAGCTTGGCGAGTGGAAGCGGCACAGATACGCAGTATTTT.

This clonotype was seen ten or more times. The rearrangement links TRBV20-1 to TRBJ2-5; possibly TRBD2 for D (5 bases). Trimming cost V 6 bases and J 4 bases, with 24 bases left between them. Germline lookup yields CDR1 DFQATT and CDR2 SNEGSKA (reference sequence). CDR3 length equals 16 residues. The CDR3 loop reads CSAQDLAQSSIETQYF. In DNA, the CDR3 is TGCAGTGCCCAGGACCTAGCCCAAAGCTCCATAGAGACCCAGTACTTC.

The chain joins TRBV18 to TRBJ1-1; D is unclear. V lost 6 bases and J 7 bases, leaving 9 bases between the germline ends. Germline V gene sequence: CDR1 KGHSH, CDR2 LQKENI. This CDR3 spans 11 amino acids. In DNA form, the CDR3 reads TGTGCCAGCTCGTCGACGGATGAAGCTTTCTTT. Translated, it gives CASSSTDEAFF.

This clonotype has just one count. A read error may explain this, as a much larger clone is one base away. The chain has TRBV6-5 and TRBJ1-1; D remains unclear. The germline V gene encodes CDR1 MNHEY and CDR2 SVGAGI. The CDR3 is made up of 11 amino acids. The CDR3 sequence is CTSSQNTEAFF. CDR3 coding DNA: TGTACCAGCAGTCAGAACACTGAAGCTTTCTTT.

This clonotype appeared many times. The rearrangement joins TRBV7-8 to TRBJ2-1; TRBD1 or TRBD2 may be the D gene (5 bases each). The germline CDR1 and CDR2 sequences are SGHVS and FQNEAQ. This CDR3 comprises 15 residues. With 1 base removed from V and 5 bases from J, the gap between germline ends came to 12 bases. The CDR3 DNA reads as TGTGCCAGCAGCTTAGTTGAGGGGAGCAACAATGAGCAGTTCTTC. It translates to CASSLVEGSNNEQFF. Drawing the rest from reference TRBV7-8 and TRBJ2-1, the complete variable domain is GAGVSQSPRYKVAKRGQDVALRCDPISGHVSLFWYQQALGQGPEFLTYFQNEAQLDKSGLPSDRFFAERPEGSVSTLKIQRTQQEDSAVYLCASSLVEGSNNEQFFGPGTRLTVL.

This clonotype showed up many times. The V gene is TRBV6-4, the J gene TRBJ2-2, with D possibly TRBD1 on 5 matching bases. Germline loops: CDR1 MRHNA, CDR2 SNTAGT. The ends were cut back, 0 bases at V and 1 base at J, with 9 bases in the middle. This CDR3 region has 16 residues. The chain's CDR3 is CASSDSFTGNTGELFF. CDR3 in DNA: TGTGCCAGCAGTGACTCCTTTACAGGGAACACCGGGGAGCTGTTTTTT.

This clonotype was picked up many times. DNA of the CDR3: TGTGCCAGCAGCCAAGGTAGCAGGGAGACCCAGTACTTC. Translation: CASSQGSRETQYF. This chain connects TRBV3-1 to TRBJ2-5; D is unclear. This CDR3 region has 13 residues. V was pared by 1 base and J by 5 bases, with 8 bases between. Germline V gives CDR1 LGHDT, CDR2 YNNKEL (reference sequence).

There are many counts of this clonotype. The rearrangement links TRBV5-5 to TRBJ2-3; no definite D call. The germline V gene encodes CDR1 SGHKS and CDR2 YYEKEE (reference sequence). The CDR3 runs to 14 residues. Trimming left V 4 bases short and J 6 bases short, with 15 bases between. The CDR3 is CASSMDGNKDTQYF. The DNA of the CDR3 is TGTGCCAGCAGCATGGACGGTAACAAGGATACGCAGTATTTT.

Ten or more counts support this clonotype. The chain uses TRBV6-1 and TRBJ2-1; 9 bases agree with TRBD1. CDR1 is MNHNS and CDR2 is SASEGT in the germline V gene. The CDR3 is 15 amino acids. Losses at the gene ends were 7 bases for V and 2 bases for J; bases not matched to a gene: 6. CDR3 sequence: CASKRQGGPYNEQFF. The CDR3 DNA reads TGTGCCAGCAAACGACAGGGGGGACCCTACAATGAGCAGTTCTTC.

This clonotype came up many times. J is TRBJ1-4 and V is TRBV5-5; D may be TRBD1 (6 bases). Germline V gene data show CDR1 as SGHKS and CDR2 as YYEKEE (reference sequence). V dropped 2 bases and J dropped 0 bases, with 17 bases sitting between them. There are 18 residues in the CDR3. The CDR3 is CASSFTRPGAPTNEKLFF. CDR3 bases: TGTGCCAGCAGCTTTACCCGACCGGGGGCCCCAACTAATGAAAAACTGTTTTTT.

This clonotype was seen at least ten times. V and J are TRBV15 and TRBJ2-1, with TRBD1 as a possible D gene (6 bases). Germline assignment: CDR1 LNHNV and CDR2 YYDKDF (reference sequence). Trimming took 1 base from V and 4 from J, leaving 11 bases between them. The CDR3 consists of 15 residues. CDR3 DNA: TGTGCCACCAGCAGAGCCAGGACAGCTTACAATGAGCAGTTCTTC. Amino acid sequence: CATSRARTAYNEQFF.

This clonotype was recorded at least ten times. The chain employs TRBV6-5 and TRBJ1-2; no clear D. From germline, CDR1 is MNHEY and CDR2 SVGAGI. There are 15 residues in the CDR3. The germline V and J ends were trimmed by 0 bases and 6 bases, with 14 bases remaining between them. CDR3 DNA sequence: TGTGCCAGCAGTTACTCGCTGGGTGGGGATGATGGCTACACCTTC. Translated, it gives CASSYSLGGDDGYTF.

This clonotype was seen repeatedly, ten times or more. The CDR3 protein is CASSRGVAETQYF. CDR3 coding DNA: TGTGCCAGCAGCCGCGGGGTAGCGGAGACCCAGTACTTC. The V gene is TRBV7-2, the J gene TRBJ2-5; TRBD2 might be the D (6 bases). The CDR3 contains 13 residues. V lost 5 bases and J 5 bases, leaving 12 bases between the germline ends. Germline-derived CDR1 and CDR2 are SGHTA and FQGNSA.

This clonotype was observed at least ten times. In DNA, the CDR3 is TGCGCCAGCACAGGGGTCCCTAATCAGCCCCAGCATTTT. Translating gives CASTGVPNQPQHF. The chain is built from TRBV10-2 and TRBJ1-5; D possibly corresponds to TRBD1 (6 bases). The CDR3 has 13 amino acids. V was pared by 7 bases and J by 4 bases, with 11 bases between. CDR1 WSHSY and CDR2 SAAADI come from the germline V gene.

This clonotype was observed at least ten times. The chain uses TRBV19 and TRBJ2-2; the D is unclear. Trimming stripped 2 bases from V and 4 bases from J, with 11 bases between. Germline V gene data show CDR1 as LNHDA and CDR2 as SQIVND (reference sequence). The CDR3 spans 15 residues. The CDR3 here is CASSIRLVGTGELFF. CDR3 DNA sequence: TGTGCCAGTAGTATAAGGCTAGTGGGCACCGGGGAGCTGTTTTTT.

This clonotype was recorded at least ten times. The chain joins TRBV5-1 to TRBJ2-7, with 10 bases aligning to TRBD2. The germline CDR1 and CDR2 sequences are SGHRS and YFSETQ. J was trimmed by 3 bases and V by 8 bases; bases with no gene match: 11. This CDR3 has 15 residues. CDR3 in amino acids: CARSPKPSGSYEQYV. The CDR3 coding sequence is TGCGCCAGAAGCCCAAAGCCTAGCGGGAGCTACGAGCAGTACGTC.

This clonotype was counted at least ten times. In DNA form, the CDR3 reads TGTGCCAGCAGCGTAGGGATAGCGGGAACCCTCTACGAGCAGTACTTC. Its translation: CASSVGIAGTLYEQYF. The V and J genes are TRBV9 and TRBJ2-7; TRBD2 matches 8 bases. V lost 0 bases, J lost 3 bases, and 8 bases stayed unmatched. CDR3 length equals 16 residues. Germline-derived CDR1 and CDR2 are SGDLS and YYNGEE.

Of note for this clonotype: One base away lies a much larger clone, so this may be a sequencing read error. As the CDR3 is not closed by the conserved phenylalanine or tryptophan, this likely results from a read error. The genes are TRBV3-1 and TRBJ1-1; D is undetermined. Between the trimmed V and J ends, which lost 1 base and 4 bases, there was a span of 7 bases. Germline V CDR1 and CDR2: LGHDT, YNNKEL (reference sequence). This CDR3 contains 13 residues. CDR3 residues: CASSQARFTEAFS. The CDR3 coding sequence is TGTGCCAGCAGCCAAGCAAGGTTCACTGAAGCTTTCTCT.

The table lists this clonotype with many counts. The V call is TRBV29-1, the J call TRBJ2-3; a weak D match, TRBD2 (6 bases). CDR1 and CDR2 (germline): SQVTM, ANQGSEA. The CDR3 consists of 15 residues. The V gene lost 8 bases and the J gene lost 4 bases, with 22 bases spanning the gap. CDR3 in DNA: TGCAGCTTCCGACGGGAGTCTAGAGAGTCAGATACGCAGTATTTT. Amino acids: CSFRRESRESDTQYF.

In its sample, this clonotype was seen many times. This rearrangement joins TRBV25-1 to TRBJ2-3, with D unclear. V gave up 6 bases and J gave up 5 bases, with 9 bases separating them. Germline CDR1 reads MGHDK; CDR2 reads SYGVNS. This CDR3 has 12 residues. The CDR3 sequence is CASRTPGDTQYF. CDR3 coding DNA: TGTGCCAGCAGAACTCCTGGAGATACGCAGTATTTT.

This clonotype was recorded many times. The gene calls are TRBV7-2 and TRBJ1-2, with D perhaps TRBD1 (5 bases). Between the trimmed V and J ends, which lost 1 base and 8 bases, there was a span of 14 bases. This CDR3 contains 14 residues. Germline V CDR1 and CDR2: SGHTA, FQGNSA. For the CDR3, the DNA is TGTGCCAGCAGCTTAGAGGGGATCAAATGGGGCTACACCTTC. It yields the protein CASSLEGIKWGYTF.